The T cell receptor (beta chain) under discussion was sequenced for a study of blood T cell repertoires in COVID-19. Study information: Nucleic acid was either cDNA or gDNA, and it came from T cells, B-cell-depleted T cells, or PBMCs.

Seattle's enrolled individuals joined amid active infection and were then monitored longitudinally. Using immunoSEQ multiplex PCR, the repertoire was profiled, and TCRdb retains in-frame clones only, with some absent. The sample contains hundreds of thousands of clones, approximately 91% of which appear only once. V was pared by 10 bases and J by 8 bases, with 20 bases between. The CDR3 sequence is 13 residues long. Germline assignment: CDR1 MNHEY and CDR2 SVGAGI. The material sequenced was peripheral blood. The sequence came from a woman aged 50 to 60 with COVID-19, enrolled during active disease. The chain links TRBV6-5 to TRBJ1-2, with D unclear. The CDR3 reads CATKRSVLGGYTF. Written as DNA, the CDR3 is TGTGCCACTAAGAGGTCGGTCTTAGGAGGCTACACCTTC.